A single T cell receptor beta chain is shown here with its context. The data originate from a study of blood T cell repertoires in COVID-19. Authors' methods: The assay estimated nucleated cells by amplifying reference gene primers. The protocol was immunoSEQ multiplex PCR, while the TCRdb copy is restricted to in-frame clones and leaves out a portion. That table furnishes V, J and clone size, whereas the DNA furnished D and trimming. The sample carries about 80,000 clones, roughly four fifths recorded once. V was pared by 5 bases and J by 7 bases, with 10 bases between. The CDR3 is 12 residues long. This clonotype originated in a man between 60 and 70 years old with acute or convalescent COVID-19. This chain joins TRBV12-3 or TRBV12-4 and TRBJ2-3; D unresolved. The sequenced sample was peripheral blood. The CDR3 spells CASSNTEYTQYF. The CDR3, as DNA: TGTGCCAGCAGTAATACAGAATATACGCAGTATTTT.